This entry lists 17 T cell receptor beta chains sequenced from one sample in a study of response to subunit inactivated influenza vaccine. TCRdb ran MiXCR on the RT-PCR reads and lists one entry per CDR3 protein. In the table there are about 570,000 distinct CDR3 sequences, approximately 10% of which are singletons. The material was PBMCs from blood, obtained on the day of vaccination. These receptors originate from a man aged 50-59 years who received an inactivated influenza vaccine.

The chain is built from TRBV12-3 or TRBV12-4 and TRBJ2-1; D not resolved. The CDR3 runs to 15 residues. V lost 3 bases and J lost 10, with 19 bases in between. The CDR3: CASSFSRIANSEQFF. CDR3 in DNA: TGTGCCAGCAGTTTTAGCCGGATCGCTAATAGCGAGCAGTTCTTC.

This clonotype was counted only a few times. The rearrangement joins TRBV20-1 to TRBJ2-3, with 7 bases identical to TRBD2. This CDR3 is built from 16 residues. Germline V lookup: CDR1 DFQATT, CDR2 SNEGSKA (reference sequence). The V segment lost 3 bases and the J segment 3 bases; nucleotides outside the gene matches: 12. The CDR3 DNA reads TGCAGTGCTAGTTATGGGAGGGCCATGGGTACAGATACGCAGTATTTT. This codes for CSASYGRAMGTDTQYF.

There are a few counts of this clonotype. The chain couples TRBV5-1 to TRBJ2-7, with TRBD1 identical over 7 bases. The CDR3 contains 14 residues. The germline V gene encodes CDR1 SGHRS and CDR2 YFSETQ. The junction had 9 bases not matched to a gene; V was cut back by 4 bases and J by 5 bases. The CDR3 nucleotides read TGCGCCAGCAGCCATGGACAGGCTGCCCACGAGCAGTACTTC. Protein sequence: CASSHGQAAHEQYF.

The V gene is TRBV28, the J gene TRBJ1-1; 8 nucleotides agree with TRBD1. The V and J ends lost 5 bases and 6 bases, in that order; junction bases with no gene match: 8. The CDR3 has 14 amino acids. CDR1 is MDHEN, CDR2 SYDVKM, per germline. As DNA, the CDR3 is TGTGCCAGCAGTATAGGACAGGGCTGGGCTGAAGCTTTCTTT. It specifies CASSIGQGWAEAFF. Variable domain in full (rest from reference TRBV28 and TRBJ1-1): DVKVTQSSRYLVKRTGEKVFLECVQDMDHENMFWYRQDPGLGLRLIYFSYDVKMKEKGDIPEGYSVSREKKERFSLILESASTNQTSMYLCASSIGQGWAEAFFGQGTRLTVV.

This clonotype was observed at least ten times. The chain joins TRBV12-5 to TRBJ2-1, with 8 bases that match TRBD1. CDR1 is LGHNT, CDR2 FRNRAP, per germline. With 6 bases clipped from V and 8 bases from J, the junction kept 9 bases outside the gene matches. The CDR3 sequence is 14 residues long. CDR3 loop: CASGPGQGGDEQFF. As DNA, the CDR3 is TGTGCTAGTGGGCCCGGACAGGGCGGAGATGAGCAGTTCTTC.

In its sample, this clonotype was seen a few times. This chain uses TRBV2 with TRBJ2-4; 7 bases map to TRBD1. This CDR3 has 15 amino acids. Germline V gene sequence: CDR1 SNHLY, CDR2 FYNNEI. J was trimmed by 1 base and V by 6 bases; bases with no gene match: 6. The CDR3 nucleotides read TGTGCCAGCAGCCTGGACAGGTTCGCCAAAAACATTCAGTACTTC. Its protein product is CASSLDRFAKNIQYF.

This clonotype showed up just a few times. V is TRBV7-9 and J is TRBJ1-6, with TRBD1 matching 7 bases. Germline V CDR1 and CDR2: SEHNR, FQNEAQ (reference sequence). The CDR3 has 17 amino acids. Trimming at V came to 1 base and at J to 7 bases, leaving 10 bases not matched to a gene. CDR3 region: CASSLVPRTGRNSPLHF. As DNA, the CDR3 is TGTGCCAGCAGCTTAGTCCCAAGGACAGGTCGGAATTCACCCCTCCACTTT. The whole variable domain, filled in from reference TRBV7-9 and TRBJ1-6, reads DTGVSQNPRHKITKRGQNVTFRCDPISEHNRLYWYRQTLGQGPEFLTYFQNEAQLEKSRLLSDRFSAERPKGSFSTLEIQRTEQGDSAMYLCASSLVPRTGRNSPLHFGNGTRLTVT.

The chain has TRBV3-1 and TRBJ2-7; 14 positions match TRBD2. CDR1 is LGHDT, CDR2 YNNKEL, per germline (reference sequence). The CDR3 loop spans 20 amino acids. V lost 1 base to trimming and J lost 2 bases; unmatched junction nucleotides: 13. In nucleotides, the CDR3 is TGTGCCAGCAGCCAAGGGATAGGACTAGCGGGAGGTAAGGGGACCTACGAGCAGTACTTC. It translates to CASSQGIGLAGGKGTYEQYF.

This rearrangement joins TRBV5-1 to TRBJ2-3, with 7 bases fitting TRBD2. In germline, CDR1 is SGHRS, CDR2 YFSETQ. CDR3 length: 15 residues. J gave up 4 bases and V 3 bases, and 8 bases lay outside the gene matches. CDR3 sequence reads: CASSSSSGIADTQYF. CDR3 bases: TGCGCCAGCAGCTCCTCCAGCGGGATCGCAGATACGCAGTATTTT.

Only one count was recorded for this clonotype. The chain combines TRBV9 with TRBJ2-7; the D is unclear. Trimming pared 0 bases from V and 2 bases from J, leaving 12 bases between. Germline CDR1 and CDR2: SGDLS and YYNGEE. This CDR3 is 15 amino acids long. This chain's CDR3 is CASSVDPHPAYEQYF. CDR3 bases: TGTGCCAGCAGCGTAGATCCACATCCCGCCTACGAGCAGTACTTC.

The sample holds a few counts of this clonotype. The V gene is TRBV5-5, the J gene TRBJ2-1; D is perhaps TRBD2 (6 bases). Trimming removed 7 bases from V and 0 bases from J, with 14 bases in between. This CDR3 region has 15 residues. Per germline, CDR1 SGHKS and CDR2 YYEKEE (reference sequence). The CDR3 nucleotides are TGTGCCAGCCGGCGGATGGGAGGCTCCTACAATGAGCAGTTCTTC. Translating it yields CASRRMGGSYNEQFF. Filled out from reference TRBV5-5 and TRBJ2-1, the complete variable domain reads DAGVTQSPTHLIKTRGQQVTLRCSPISGHKSVSWYQQVLGQGPQFIFQYYEKEERGRGNFPDRFSARQFPNYSSELNVNALLLGDSALYLCASRRMGGSYNEQFFGPGTRLTVL.

This clonotype was observed a few times. The CDR3 spells CATSDPQTEGQFF. CDR3 in DNA: TGTGCCACCAGTGACCCCCAGACTGAGGGGCAGTTCTTC. V is TRBV24-1 and J is TRBJ2-1; D is possibly TRBD2 (5 bases). Trimming pared 4 bases from V and 12 bases from J, leaving 15 bases between. Germline-derived CDR1 and CDR2 are KGHDR and SFDVKD. CDR3 size: 13 residues.

The rearrangement uses TRBV4-1 and TRBJ2-3, with 7 bases fitting TRBD2. The CDR3 consists of 17 residues. With V trimmed by 1 base and J by 2 bases, 9 bases remained unmatched. Germline V lookup: CDR1 MGHRA, CDR2 YSYEKL. CDR3 region: CASSQGESGGFTDTQYF. CDR3 nucleotides: TGCGCCAGCAGCCAAGGAGAGTCCGGGGGGTTCACAGATACGCAGTATTTT.

The V and J genes are TRBV6-2 or TRBV6-3 and TRBJ2-7; a possible D gene is TRBD1 (5 bases). Germline V lookup: CDR1 MNHEY, CDR2 SVGEGT. This CDR3 is built from 14 residues. V was clipped by 2 bases and J by 4 bases, with 12 bases between them. The DNA for the CDR3 is TGTGCCAGCAGTTACCAGCGACAGTCATACGAGCAGTACTTC. This codes for CASSYQRQSYEQYF.

Many counts were recorded for this clonotype. This chain connects TRBV12-3 or TRBV12-4 to TRBJ2-3; maybe TRBD1 (5 bases). This CDR3 contains 13 residues. The V gene lost 6 bases and the J gene lost 3 bases, with 10 bases spanning the gap. CDR3 sequence: CASRYTGTDTQYF. In DNA, the CDR3 is TGTGCCAGCAGGTATACAGGAACAGATACGCAGTATTTT.

At least ten counts were recorded for this clonotype. This chain joins TRBV10-3 and TRBJ2-3; 12 positions match TRBD2. Looked up from germline, CDR1 is ENHRY and CDR2 is SYGVKD. The CDR3 runs 15 residues. V shed 4 bases, J shed 4 bases, and the junction held 3 bases outside the gene matches. Here the CDR3 reads CAISGTSGTSDTQYF. CDR3 nucleotide sequence: TGTGCCATCAGTGGGACTAGCGGGACCTCAGATACGCAGTATTTT.

Many counts were recorded for this clonotype. The rearrangement links TRBV5-1 to TRBJ2-3; D assignment may be TRBD1 or TRBD2 (5 bases each). Germline V gene lookup returns CDR1 SGHRS and CDR2 YFSETQ. This CDR3 has 16 amino acids. Deletions cut 5 bases from V and 2 bases from J, with 18 bases between. The CDR3 nucleotides are TGCGCCAGCAGGCCTAGCCACCGGGGCGTCACAGATACGCAGTATTTT. This gives the protein CASRPSHRGVTDTQYF.